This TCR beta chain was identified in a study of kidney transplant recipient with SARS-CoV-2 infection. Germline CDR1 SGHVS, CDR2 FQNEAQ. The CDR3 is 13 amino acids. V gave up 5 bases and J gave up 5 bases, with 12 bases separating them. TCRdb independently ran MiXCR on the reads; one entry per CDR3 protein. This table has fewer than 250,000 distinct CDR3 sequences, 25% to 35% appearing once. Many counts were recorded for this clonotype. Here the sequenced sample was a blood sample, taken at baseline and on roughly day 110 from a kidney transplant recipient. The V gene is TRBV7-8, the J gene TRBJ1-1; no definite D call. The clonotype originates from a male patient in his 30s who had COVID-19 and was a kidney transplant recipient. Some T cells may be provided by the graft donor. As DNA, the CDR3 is TGTGCCAGCAGCAACTCCCCGGGTACTGAAGCTTTCTTT. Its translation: CASSNSPGTEAFF.